The following is a T cell receptor (beta chain) sequence with its context. Drawn from each donor were roughly 9.4 milliliters of peripheral blood. The authors ran a second PCR of about 6 to 12 cycles using a sample-barcoded 5' primer and a J-beta primer mix. The authors tagged each cDNA molecule using a template-switch adaptor with 12 random nucleotides. TCRdb itself ran the 5' RACE reads through MiXCR, one entry per CDR3 protein. Altogether approximately 2,000,000 distinct CDR3 sequences are present, approximately 40% being singletons, with the ten largest covering around 23%. The data derive from a study of blood T cells in healthy people across ages. The CDR3 loop spans 14 amino acids. Germline CDR1 and CDR2: DFQATT and SNEGSKA (reference sequence).

The chain couples TRBV20-1 to TRBJ2-4, with D possibly matching TRBD2 (6 bases). The J call is uncertain, as TRBJ2-7 better fits the DNA end. The receptor's source is a human donor in good health. The material sequenced was blood. In DNA form, the CDR3 reads TGCAGTGCTAGTAAGTTCGGGGGACTGAACGAGCAGTACTTC. Its translation is CSASKFGGLNEQYF.